Shown below are 15 T cell receptor beta chains from a single sample sequenced in a study of cytomegalovirus exposure and HLA in healthy donors. The PCR ran on 60 Vbeta and 13 Jbeta primers. Produced via immunoSEQ multiplex PCR; TCRdb's table is partial and in-frame only. The sample has around 150,000 clones; over 60% are singletons. Material: PBMCs. All receptors come from a woman aged 25 to 45 in good health and CMV-seronegative.

This rearrangement joins TRBV4-1 to TRBJ2-1, with TRBD2 matching 12 bases. CDR3 length: 17 residues. The ends lost 4 bases at V and 5 bases at J; junction bases unmatched: 9. Germline V CDR1 and CDR2: MGHRA, YSYEKL. The CDR3 reads CASSPSGASGGDNEQFF. The CDR3 region has the DNA TGCGCCAGCAGCCCTTCAGGGGCTAGCGGGGGGGACAATGAGCAGTTCTTC.

This chain uses TRBV5-7 with TRBJ2-7; 12 positions match TRBD2. TRBV5-7 belongs to the ORF category, with a function that is uncertain. The length of the CDR3 is 17 residues. Trimming removed 4 bases from V and 2 bases from J; junction bases left unmatched: 10. The CDR3 DNA reads TGTGCCAGCAGCACAACGACTAGCGGGAGTTTGCCCTACGAGCAGTACTTC. It translates to CASSTTTSGSLPYEQYF.

This chain connects TRBV6-5 to TRBJ2-7; possibly TRBD2 for D (7 bases). Between the trimmed V and J ends, which lost 0 bases and 2 bases, there was a span of 11 bases. CDR3 length: 15 residues. Germline CDR1 is MNHEY and CDR2 is SVGAGI. DNA of the CDR3: TGTGCCAGCAGTTACTCCGGGGGGCCAACCTACGAGCAGTACTTC. Amino acid sequence: CASSYSGGPTYEQYF.

The chain employs TRBV7-2 and TRBJ1-2; D gene unclear. The V gene's germline CDR1 is SGHTA and CDR2 FQGNSA. Trimming removed 5 bases from V and 5 bases from J, with 24 bases in between. The CDR3 runs to 17 residues. CDR3 sequence: CASSPSAQPIIRYGYTF. CDR3 coding DNA: TGTGCCAGCAGCCCCAGTGCACAGCCCATAATACGATATGGCTACACCTTC.

This clone occurred a few times. The V and J genes are TRBV29-1 and TRBJ2-2; 15 bases agree with TRBD2. Germline-derived CDR1 and CDR2 are SQVTM and ANQGSEA. This CDR3 comprises 15 residues. Trimming cost V 4 bases and J 6 bases; bases outside gene matches: 3. The CDR3 DNA reads TGCAGCGTTGTGGGACTAGCGGGGGGTGCCGGGGAGCTGTTTTTT. This gives the protein CSVVGLAGGAGELFF.

This clone occurred a few times. This chain joins TRBV11-2 and TRBJ2-4; D unresolved. Trimming removed 7 bases from V and 2 bases from J, with 9 bases in between. Germline V lookup: CDR1 SGHAT, CDR2 FQNNGV. The CDR3 sequence is 13 residues long. Here the CDR3 reads CASNSVPKNIQYF. The CDR3 coding sequence is TGTGCCAGCAATTCCGTTCCCAAAAACATTCAGTACTTC. Using reference TRBV11-2 and TRBJ2-4 for the parts outside the CDR3, the full variable domain is EAGVAQSPRYKIIEKRQSVAFWCNPISGHATLYWYQQILGQGPKLLIQFQNNGVVDDSQLPKDRFSAERLKGVDSTLKIQPAKLEDSAVYLCASNSVPKNIQYFGAGTRLSVL.

The chain couples TRBV6-1 to TRBJ1-5, with unresolved D. Germline CDR1 is MNHNS and CDR2 is SASEGT. This CDR3 has 16 amino acids. Trimming took off 1 base at V and 3 bases at J, with 13 bases between the two ends. The CDR3 is CASSEVQSPFNQPQHF. CDR3 DNA sequence: TGTGCCAGCAGTGAAGTTCAAAGCCCTTTCAATCAGCCCCAGCATTTT.

The rearrangement links TRBV28 to TRBJ2-4; tentatively, D is TRBD1 (5 bases). The V end was cut by 8 bases, the J end by 2 bases, with 13 bases between. The CDR3 extends over 14 amino acids. CDR1 is MDHEN, CDR2 SYDVKM, per germline. CDR3 protein: CASERPGTKNIQYF. CDR3 DNA sequence: TGTGCCAGCGAACGTCCAGGGACCAAAAACATTCAGTACTTC.

This chain uses TRBV28 with TRBJ2-7; TRBD2 agrees at 12 bases. Germline CDR1 reads MDHEN; CDR2 reads SYDVKM. The CDR3 has 17 residues. The J segment lost 3 bases and the V segment lost 6 bases, leaving 12 bases of the junction unmatched. CDR3 sequence (DNA): TGTGCCAGCAGCTACGTATTGACTAGCGGGAGAGACTACGAGCAGTACTTC. Translation gives CASSYVLTSGRDYEQYF.

This clone was recorded a few times. The chain recombines TRBV7-2 with TRBJ1-3, with D uncertain. CDR3 size: 16 residues. Germline CDR1 SGHTA, CDR2 FQGNSA. The V end was cut by 4 bases, the J end by 4 bases, with 17 bases between. The CDR3 is CASSSPGGTGGNTIYF. DNA of the CDR3: TGTGCCAGCAGCTCACCTGGAGGAACGGGAGGAAACACCATATATTTT.

CDR3 loop: CASSVAGHSRSGNTIYF. CDR3 in DNA: TGTGCCAGTAGTGTCGCGGGCCACAGCCGCTCAGGAAACACCATATATTTT. The chain combines TRBV19 with TRBJ1-3; no clear D. V lost 5 bases and J lost 4, with 21 bases in between. Germline values: CDR1 LNHDA, CDR2 SQIVND (reference sequence). The CDR3 runs 17 residues. Together with reference TRBV19 and TRBJ1-3, the CDR3 gives the full variable domain: DGGITQSPKYLFRKEGQNVTLSCEQNLNHDAMYWYRQDPGQGLRLIYYSQIVNDFQKGDIAEGYSVSREKKESFPLTVTSAQKNPTAFYLCASSVAGHSRSGNTIYFGEGSWLTVV.

This clone was detected a few times. This chain links TRBV28 with TRBJ2-1, with 7 bases lining up with TRBD2. The length of the CDR3 is 18 residues. Germline V gives CDR1 MDHEN, CDR2 SYDVKM. After removal of 4 bases from V and 0 bases from J, the junction contained 12 bases not matched to a gene. CDR3 nucleotides: TGTGCCAGCAGTTATGGACTAGAGCCCTATCTCTCCTACAATGAGCAGTTCTTC. Translated: CASSYGLEPYLSYNEQFF.

This rearrangement joins TRBV11-3 to TRBJ2-3, with D perhaps matching TRBD1 (6 bases). The germline V and J ends were trimmed by 5 bases and 2 bases, with 14 bases remaining between them. Germline CDR1 SGHNT, CDR2 YENEEA. This CDR3 comprises 15 residues. This chain's CDR3 is CASSDRQDLTDTQYF. The CDR3 nucleotides read TGTGCCAGCAGCGACCGACAGGACCTCACAGATACGCAGTATTTT. Full variable domain (outside the CDR3, taken from reference TRBV11-3 and TRBJ2-3): EAGVVQSPRYKIIEKKQPVAFWCNPISGHNTLYWYLQNLGQGPELLIRYENEEAVDDSQLPKDRFSAERLKGVDSTLKIQPAELGDSAVYLCASSDRQDLTDTQYFGPGTRLTVL.

J is TRBJ1-5 and V is TRBV18, with 8 nucleotides matching TRBD1. V dropped 3 bases and J dropped 7; count of bases not matched to a gene: 2. CDR1 and CDR2 from the germline V gene are KGHSH and LQKENI. The CDR3 consists of 13 residues. The CDR3 DNA reads TGTGCCAGCTCACCTACAGGGGGGCAGCCCCAGCATTTT. Translation gives CASSPTGGQPQHF.

The chain couples TRBV5-4 to TRBJ2-7; D is ambiguous. The CDR3 loop spans 14 amino acids. The ends were cut back, 3 bases at V and 2 bases at J, with 12 bases in the middle. CDR1 is SGHNT and CDR2 is YYREEE in the germline V gene (reference sequence). The CDR3 nucleotides are TGTGCCAGCAGCTCCCCACGAGCGCCCTACGAGCAGTACTTC. Its protein product is CASSSPRAPYEQYF.